Shown below are 8 T cell receptor beta chains from a single sample sequenced in a study of T cell repertoires in cytomegalovirus infection. No cognate antigen is known for these TCRs. TCRdb called the reads again in MiXCR, with one record for every CDR3 protein. The repertoire holds more than 250,000 distinct CDR3 sequences, with around 25% as singletons. The sample consisted of cultured PBMCs, taken from culture after CMV antigen stimulation. These TCRs come from a human donor in good health (CMV status not recorded). Some clones in this sample may be carry-over from other donors' samples.

The chain recombines TRBV27 with TRBJ2-1, with D possibly being TRBD1 (5 bases). The CDR3 extends over 14 amino acids. Germline V gene lookup returns CDR1 MNHEY and CDR2 SMNVEV (reference sequence). V lost 2 bases and J lost 9, with 14 bases in between. The CDR3 bases are TGTGCCAGCAGTTTAATGAAGGGGCGAAGTGAGCAGTTCTTC. Amino acid sequence: CASSLMKGRSEQFF.

The V and J genes are TRBV19 and TRBJ1-5; unclear D gene. The V gene's germline CDR1 is LNHDA and CDR2 SQIVND (reference sequence). V gave up 7 bases and J gave up 2 bases, with 9 bases separating them. This CDR3 has 13 residues. As DNA, the CDR3 is TGTGCCAGTAATGAGTGGGGCAATCAGCCCCAGCATTTT. Translation gives CASNEWGNQPQHF.

This clonotype was counted a few times. The chain combines TRBV7-9 with TRBJ2-3; no firm D call. The CDR3 has 14 amino acids. Germline-derived CDR1 and CDR2 are SEHNR and FQNEAQ (reference sequence). The germline V and J ends were trimmed by 0 bases and 4 bases, with 8 bases remaining between them. CDR3 DNA: TGTGCCAGCAGCTTAGCGTTGTCTCCAGATACGCAGTATTTT. Its translation is CASSLALSPDTQYF.

The CDR3 DNA sequence: TGTGCCAGCAGTAACTCAGGGGATATGAACACTGAAGCTTTCTTT. Translated, it gives CASSNSGDMNTEAFF. The chain couples TRBV7-9 to TRBJ1-1; TRBD1 is a possible D gene (6 bases). Germline V CDR1 and CDR2: SEHNR, FQNEAQ (reference sequence). The CDR3 totals 15 residues. The germline V and J ends were trimmed by 6 bases and 0 bases, with 14 bases remaining between them.

Only a few counts were recorded for this clonotype. V and J are TRBV19 and TRBJ2-1; D is undetermined. This CDR3 is built from 14 residues. Trimming left V 3 bases short and J 0 bases short, with 6 bases between. In germline, CDR1 is LNHDA, CDR2 SQIVND (reference sequence). CDR3 residues: CASSIWASYNEQFF. The CDR3 DNA follows: TGTGCCAGTAGTATTTGGGCCTCCTACAATGAGCAGTTCTTC.

In nucleotides, the CDR3 is TGTGCCACCAGTGAACCGGGACTAGCGGCGGATACGCAGTATTTT. Its protein is CATSEPGLAADTQYF. The chain is built from TRBV24-1 and TRBJ2-3, with TRBD2 matching 11 bases. Unmatched junction bases numbered 5, after V lost 4 bases and J lost 6 bases. Germline CDR1 and CDR2: KGHDR and SFDVKD. This CDR3 is 15 amino acids long.

This clonotype has ten or more counts. The V call is TRBV7-8, the J call TRBJ2-7; D might be TRBD1 (6 bases). The CDR3 contains 13 residues. Trimming stripped 3 bases from V and 2 bases from J, with 8 bases between. Per germline, CDR1 SGHVS and CDR2 FQNEAQ. The CDR3 nucleotides read TGTGCCAGCAGCTTGCGGACAGCCTACGAGCAGTACTTC. Residues: CASSLRTAYEQYF. The full variable domain, in which reference TRBV7-8 and TRBJ2-7 provide the parts outside the CDR3, is GAGVSQSPRYKVAKRGQDVALRCDPISGHVSLFWYQQALGQGPEFLTYFQNEAQLDKSGLPSDRFFAERPEGSVSTLKIQRTQQEDSAVYLCASSLRTAYEQYFGPGTRLTVT.

The rearrangement links TRBV7-8 to TRBJ1-5; unclear D gene. From germline, CDR1 is SGHVS and CDR2 FQNEAQ. V lost 1 base to trimming and J lost 6 bases, with 10 bases between them. The CDR3 spans 14 residues. CDR3 DNA sequence: TGTGCCAGCAGCTTAGAAAGACACCCTCAGCCCCAGCATTTT. This gives the protein CASSLERHPQPQHF.